The 12 T cell receptor beta chains in this list originate from one sample, sequenced in a study of cytomegalovirus exposure and HLA in healthy donors. The PCR had 60 Vbeta and 13 Jbeta primers. Assay used: immunoSEQ multiplex PCR; TCRdb lists only in-frame clones, some missing. This table holds roughly 190,000 clones, around 76% found once. The sequenced sample was PBMCs. The receptors originated from a woman in her thirties in good health and CMV-seropositive.

V is TRBV6-1 and J is TRBJ2-1; 11 nucleotides match TRBD2. The CDR3 totals 16 residues. Per germline, CDR1 MNHNS and CDR2 SASEGT. V was clipped by 4 bases and J by 4 bases; unmatched bases: 6. CDR3 nucleotide sequence: TGTGCCAGCAGTGTCCTCCTAGCGGGGGGTTACAATGAGCAGTTCTTC. Translating gives CASSVLLAGGYNEQFF.

The chain recombines TRBV4-3 with TRBJ2-1; D perhaps matches TRBD1 (7 bases). This CDR3 contains 16 residues. Trimming pared 0 bases from V and 2 bases from J, leaving 11 bases between. Per germline, CDR1 LGHNA and CDR2 YSLEER. The CDR3 spells CASSQEAGGTYNEQFF. DNA for the CDR3: TGCGCCAGCAGCCAAGAGGCAGGGGGGACCTACAATGAGCAGTTCTTC.

The rearrangement joins TRBV10-1 to TRBJ1-5; a possible D gene is TRBD1 (5 bases). Trimming took off 9 bases at V and 4 bases at J, with 13 bases between the two ends. Germline V gene lookup returns CDR1 WNHNN and CDR2 SYGVQD (reference sequence). The CDR3 length is 13 residues. In DNA, the CDR3 is TGCGCCAGTAGTAAGGGGTTGAATCAGCCCCAGCATTTT. As protein: CASSKGLNQPQHF.

V usage is TRBV9 and J usage is TRBJ1-1; D may be TRBD1 (6 bases). V was shortened by 0 bases and J by 5 bases, with 14 bases between the two germline ends. The germline V gene has CDR1 SGDLS and CDR2 YYNGEE. The CDR3 spans 15 residues. The CDR3 loop reads CASSVVRSGETEAFF. In nucleotides, the CDR3 is TGTGCCAGCAGCGTAGTTCGTTCAGGGGAAACTGAAGCTTTCTTT.

This clone was detected only once. The chain has TRBV27 and TRBJ2-7, with 7 bases aligning to TRBD2. Germline loops: CDR1 MNHEY, CDR2 SMNVEV (reference sequence). This CDR3 spans 14 amino acids. The V segment lost 2 bases and the J segment 7 bases; nucleotides outside the gene matches: 8. CDR3 nucleotides: TGTGCCAGCAGTTTAGGGCGGGGGAAAAGGGAGCAGTACTTC. It yields the protein CASSLGRGKREQYF.

The chain employs TRBV5-1 and TRBJ2-7, with TRBD2 identical over 7 bases. Germline CDR1 and CDR2: SGHRS and YFSETQ. Trimming at V came to 3 bases and at J to 6 bases, leaving 12 bases not matched to a gene. The CDR3 is 15 amino acids. CDR3 sequence: CASSSNGGSFVEQYF. Written as DNA, the CDR3 is TGCGCCAGCAGCTCCAACGGGGGGAGCTTTGTCGAGCAGTACTTC. The full variable domain, rest sourced from reference TRBV5-1 and TRBJ2-7, is KAGVTQTPRYLIKTRGQQVTLSCSPISGHRSVSWYQQTPGQGLQFLFEYFSETQRNKGNFPGRFSGRQFSNSRSEMNVSTLELGDSALYLCASSSNGGSFVEQYFGPGTRLTVT.

This clone has more than one count but fewer than ten. The gene calls are TRBV27 and TRBJ1-1; D is perhaps TRBD1 (5 bases). CDR1 and CDR2 from the germline V gene are MNHEY and SMNVEV (reference sequence). This CDR3 contains 12 residues. Trimming pared 10 bases from V and 1 base from J, leaving 10 bases between. CDR3 nucleotides: TGTGCCAAACGGAGGGGGAACACTGAAGCTTTCTTT. Translation gives CAKRRGNTEAFF.

A single count supports this clone. The chain uses TRBV4-3 and TRBJ2-3; 9 nucleotides line up with TRBD2. The length of the CDR3 is 17 residues. V trimming: 4 bases; J trimming: 0 bases; junction bases outside the gene matches: 8. Germline V gene lookup returns CDR1 LGHNA and CDR2 YSLEER. The CDR3 reads CASSRGFTSGSTDTQYF. CDR3 nucleotide sequence: TGCGCCAGCAGCCGGGGATTCACTAGCGGGAGCACAGATACGCAGTATTTT.

The V and J genes are TRBV7-2 and TRBJ1-2, with a tentative D call TRBD1 (6 bases). Germline assignment: CDR1 SGHTA and CDR2 FQGNSA. The CDR3 has 13 residues. Deletions cut 4 bases from V and 8 bases from J, with 14 bases between. The CDR3 loop reads CASSSRGSRGYTF. The DNA for the CDR3 is TGTGCCAGCAGCTCCAGGGGTTCGAGAGGCTACACCTTC. The variable domain in full, with the rest retrieved from reference TRBV7-2 and TRBJ1-2, is GAGVSQSPSNKVTEKGKDVELRCDPISGHTALYWYRQSLGQGLEFLIYFQGNSAPDKSGLPSDRFSAERTGGSVSTLTIQRTQQEDSAVYLCASSSRGSRGYTFGSGTRLTVV.

This sequence joins TRBV9 and TRBJ2-3; TRBD2 matches at 7 bases. Germline V gene sequence: CDR1 SGDLS, CDR2 YYNGEE. This CDR3 has 14 amino acids. The junction had 4 bases not matched to a gene; V was cut back by 4 bases and J by 2 bases. CDR3 amino acids: CASSPREYTDTQYF. The CDR3 DNA sequence: TGTGCCAGCAGCCCGCGGGAGTACACAGATACGCAGTATTTT. Drawing the rest from reference TRBV9 and TRBJ2-3, the complete variable domain is DSGVTQTPKHLITATGQRVTLRCSPRSGDLSVYWYQQSLDQGLQFLIQYYNGEERAKGNILERFSAQQFPDLHSELNLSSLELGDSALYFCASSPREYTDTQYFGPGTRLTVL.

This sequence joins TRBV4-1 and TRBJ2-1; weak D call: TRBD2 (5 bases). From germline, CDR1 is MGHRA and CDR2 YSYEKL. The CDR3 has 14 amino acids. V lost 5 bases and J lost 4, with 12 bases in between. For the CDR3, the DNA is TGCGCCAGCAGCAGAGGGTGGGGATACAATGAGCAGTTCTTC. Amino acid sequence: CASSRGWGYNEQFF.

This clone showed up just once. The CDR3 here is CASSSGARDTGELFF. CDR3 nucleotide sequence: TGTGCCAGCAGCTCAGGGGCGCGAGACACCGGGGAGCTGTTTTTT. This chain uses TRBV5-6 with TRBJ2-2; perhaps TRBD1 as D (6 bases). Per the germline V gene, CDR1 is SGHDT and CDR2 is YYEEEE. The CDR3 runs to 15 residues. Between the trimmed V and J ends, which lost 3 bases and 3 bases, there was a span of 12 bases.